This TCR beta chain was documented in a study of T-cell memory formation after mild COVID-19. Whole-study context: TCR clusters were largely donor specific.

The CDR3 is made up of 15 amino acids. Germline V CDR1 and CDR2: LGHNA, YSLEER. Between the trimmed V and J ends, which lost 0 bases and 2 bases, there was a span of 10 bases. UMIs and sample barcodes were carried by the TCR alpha and TCR beta cDNA libraries that 5'RACE produced using constant-segment primers. TCRdb analysed the 5' RACE reads with MiXCR anew, one entry per CDR3 protein. Of hundreds of thousands of distinct CDR3 sequences in the sample, over 15% were seen once. Study results and caveats: Pre-infection memory contained some responding clones, which suggested that cross-reactive memory had joined. Clones that got smaller from day 15 to 85 had even CD4/CD8, while clones growing later tipped toward CD4+.

Notes on this clonotype: What it binds is not known.

The clonotype originates from a man younger than 35 who had mild COVID-19 (a few samples of this study predate the infection). Cell type and time point are not known. The chain employs TRBV4-3 and TRBJ2-5; maybe TRBD2 (7 bases). Sequenced: PBMCs or a T cell subset sorted from them (not recorded which). CDR3 in amino acids: CASSQDRGAQETQYF. The DNA of the CDR3 is TGCGCCAGCAGCCAAGATCGGGGGGCTCAAGAGACCCAGTACTTC.